This TCR beta chain was recovered during a study of tumor-infiltrating lymphocytes in localized non-small cell lung cancer. This clone was found a few times. TCRdb's copy holds only in-frame clones and misses some; the assay was immunoSEQ multiplex PCR. The data show 10,000 to 15,000 clones, 85% to 90% seen once. This CDR3 is built from 15 residues. Germline V gene lookup returns CDR1 GTSNPN and CDR2 SVGIG (reference sequence). Trimming took 1 base from V and 1 from J, leaving 12 bases between them. The sequence was obtained from a human donor with non-small cell lung cancer. V and J are TRBV30 and TRBJ2-3, with D unclear. Sequencing was carried out using lung tumor tissue. In DNA, the CDR3 is TGTGCCTGGAGTGATCGTGATCCACGCACAGATACGCAGTATTTT. Protein product: CAWSDRDPRTDTQYF. Combining the CDR3 with reference TRBV30 and TRBJ2-3 gives the whole variable domain SQTIHQWPATLVQPVGSPLSLECTVEGTSNPNLYWYRQAAGRGLQLLFYSVGIGQISSEVPQNLSASRPQDRQFILSSKKLLLSDSGFYLCAWSDRDPRTDTQYFGPGTRLTVL.